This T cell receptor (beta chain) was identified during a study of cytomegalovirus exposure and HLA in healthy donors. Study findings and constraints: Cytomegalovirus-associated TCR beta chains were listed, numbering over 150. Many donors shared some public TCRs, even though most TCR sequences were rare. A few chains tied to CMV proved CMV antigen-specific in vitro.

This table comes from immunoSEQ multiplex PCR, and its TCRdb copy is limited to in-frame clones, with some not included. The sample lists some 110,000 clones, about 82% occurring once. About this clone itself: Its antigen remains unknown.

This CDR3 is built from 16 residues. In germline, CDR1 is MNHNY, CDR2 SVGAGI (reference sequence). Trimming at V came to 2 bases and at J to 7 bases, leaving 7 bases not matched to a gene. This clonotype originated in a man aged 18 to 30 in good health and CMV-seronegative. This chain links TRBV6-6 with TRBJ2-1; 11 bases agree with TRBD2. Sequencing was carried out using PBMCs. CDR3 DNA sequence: TGTGCCAGCAGTTACGAGCTAGCGGGAGGTGGTAATGAGCAGTTCTTC. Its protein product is CASSYELAGGGNEQFF.